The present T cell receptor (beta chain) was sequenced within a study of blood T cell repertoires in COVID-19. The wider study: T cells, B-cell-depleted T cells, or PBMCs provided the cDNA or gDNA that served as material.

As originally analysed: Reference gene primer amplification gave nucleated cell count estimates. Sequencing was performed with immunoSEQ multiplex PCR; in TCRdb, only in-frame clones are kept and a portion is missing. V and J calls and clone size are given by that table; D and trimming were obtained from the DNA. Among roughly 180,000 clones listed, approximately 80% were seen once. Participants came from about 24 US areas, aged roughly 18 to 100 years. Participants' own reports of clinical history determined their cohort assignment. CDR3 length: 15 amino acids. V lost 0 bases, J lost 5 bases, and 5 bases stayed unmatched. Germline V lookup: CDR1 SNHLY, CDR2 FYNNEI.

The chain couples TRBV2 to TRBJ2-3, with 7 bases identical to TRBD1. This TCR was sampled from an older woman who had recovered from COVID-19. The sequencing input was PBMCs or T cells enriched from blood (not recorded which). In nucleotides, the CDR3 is TGTGCCAGCAGTGAAGCCCCCGACAGGGTAGATACGCAGTATTTT. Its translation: CASSEAPDRVDTQYF.